Detailed here is one T cell receptor (beta chain). These data originate in a study of blood T cell repertoires in COVID-19. TCRdb's copy holds only in-frame clones and misses some; the assay was immunoSEQ multiplex PCR. The sample holds about 220,000 clones, approximately 80% seen once. The TCR comes from an older woman who had recovered from COVID-19. The sample comprised peripheral blood.

The CDR3 loop reads CASSPDRARVDNSPLHF. In nucleotides, the CDR3 is TGTGCCAGCAGTCCCGACAGGGCGAGGGTTGATAATTCACCCCTCCACTTT. The chain is built from TRBV6-6 and TRBJ1-6, with 7 positions matching TRBD1. The ends lost 5 bases at V and 5 bases at J; junction bases unmatched: 12. Per germline, CDR1 MNHNY and CDR2 SVGAGI (reference sequence). There are 17 residues in the CDR3.